Shown below are 9 T cell receptor beta chains from a single sample sequenced in a study of vaccination and CD4 T cells after COVID-19. The antigens of these receptors remain unknown. Cultured CD4+ T cells had their DNA profiled by the Oncomine TCR Beta short-read assay. A single record per CDR3 protein comes from TCRdb applying MiXCR to the PCR reads. The table has 8,000 or so distinct CDR3 sequences, roughly 38% seen once. Treatment noted: 10-day PBMC culture with coronavirus spike peptide pools or control peptides (ViraFEST assay). From the unexposed donor, CD4+ T cells were collected ahead of the COVID-19 pandemic (2011-2018). The specimen was CD4+ T cells from blood, cultured in vitro. Receptors originate from a human donor in good health.

The J gene is TRBJ2-3, the V gene TRBV20-1; 9 nucleotides match TRBD1. Per the germline V gene, CDR1 is DFQATT and CDR2 is SNEGSKA (reference sequence). This CDR3 spans 15 amino acids. V trimming: 3 bases; J trimming: 6 bases; junction bases outside the gene matches: 10. The CDR3 DNA follows: TGCAGTGCTAGGTTGGGGACAGGGTTGTATGATACGCAGTATTTT. Amino acids: CSARLGTGLYDTQYF.

The J gene is TRBJ2-3, the V gene TRBV4-1; TRBD2 aligns across 9 bases. The junction had 6 bases not matched to a gene; V was cut back by 0 bases and J by 2 bases. CDR3 length: 17 amino acids. The germline gives CDR1 MGHRA, CDR2 YSYEKL. CDR3: CASSQEVAGGFTDTQYF. The CDR3 coding sequence is TGCGCCAGCAGCCAAGAAGTGGCGGGGGGGTTCACAGATACGCAGTATTTT.

This clonotype was counted only a few times. The chain carries TRBV6-1 and TRBJ1-5; D ambiguous. V was pared by 4 bases and J by 0 bases, with 4 bases between. The CDR3 is 13 residues long. Germline values: CDR1 MNHNS, CDR2 SASEGT. The CDR3: CASSVHSNQPQHF. CDR3 coding DNA: TGTGCCAGCAGTGTGCATAGCAATCAGCCCCAGCATTTT.

The DNA of the CDR3 is TGTGCCAGCAGCTTAGCGAGCGGGAGAAGGGCAGATACGCAGTATTTT. Its translation is CASSLASGRRADTQYF. The J gene is TRBJ2-3, the V gene TRBV7-2; 8 bases map to TRBD2. This CDR3 comprises 16 residues. Germline CDR1 SGHTA, CDR2 FQGNSA. V lost 0 bases, J lost 4 bases, and 6 bases stayed unmatched. Filled out from reference TRBV7-2 and TRBJ2-3, the complete variable domain reads GAGVSQSPSNKVTEKGKDVELRCDPISGHTALYWYRQSLGQGLEFLIYFQGNSAPDKSGLPSDRFSAERTGGSVSTLTIQRTQQEDSAVYLCASSLASGRRADTQYFGPGTRLTVL.

The V gene is TRBV25-1, the J gene TRBJ1-6; 9 bases match TRBD1. CDR1 MGHDK and CDR2 SYGVNS come from the germline V gene. J lost 8 bases, V lost 8 bases, and 10 bases had no gene match. The CDR3 extends over 15 amino acids. CDR3 protein: CASSSPTGGDSPLHF. CDR3 DNA sequence: TGTGCCAGCTCCAGCCCAACAGGGGGCGATTCACCCCTCCACTTT.

This clonotype came up a few times. At one end, the junction sequence differs from germline, possibly due to a read error. The chain has TRBV20-1 and TRBJ1-1, with D tentatively TRBD1 (6 bases). The CDR3 length is 14 residues. Germline CDR1 is DFQATT and CDR2 is SNEGSKA (reference sequence). CDR3 residues: CSARANRENTEAFF. The CDR3 bases are TGCAGTGCCAGAGCAAACAGGGAGAACACTGAAGCTTTCTTT.

This clonotype was detected a few times. The chain has TRBV11-3 and TRBJ1-2; the match to TRBD1 covers 7 bases. This CDR3 region has 13 residues. Germline CDR1 is SGHNT and CDR2 is YENEEA. Trimming cost V 5 bases and J 4 bases; bases outside gene matches: 4. The CDR3 is CASSRQGGYGYTF. The CDR3 nucleotides read TGTGCCAGCAGCCGACAGGGCGGCTATGGCTACACCTTC. Drawing the rest from reference TRBV11-3 and TRBJ1-2, the complete variable domain is EAGVVQSPRYKIIEKKQPVAFWCNPISGHNTLYWYLQNLGQGPELLIRYENEEAVDDSQLPKDRFSAERLKGVDSTLKIQPAELGDSAVYLCASSRQGGYGYTFGSGTRLTVV.

The V and J genes are TRBV25-1 and TRBJ1-6; D may be TRBD1 (5 bases). This CDR3 contains 14 residues. The ends were cut back, 10 bases at V and 7 bases at J, with 17 bases in the middle. CDR1 is MGHDK and CDR2 is SYGVNS in the germline V gene. DNA of the CDR3: TGTGCCACTGCGGGTGGGGCCGCGAATTCACCCCTCCACTTT. It yields the protein CATAGGAANSPLHF. The full variable domain, in which reference TRBV25-1 and TRBJ1-6 provide the parts outside the CDR3, is EADIYQTPRYLVIGTGKKITLECSQTMGHDKMYWYQQDPGMELHLIHYSYGVNSTEKGDLSSESTVSRIRTEHFPLTLESARPSHTSQYLCATAGGAANSPLHFGNGTRLTVT.

This clonotype came up a few times. This sequence joins TRBV5-1 and TRBJ1-1; possible D gene TRBD1, 5 bases. Trimming shortened V by 3 bases and J by 6 bases, and 21 bases separated the two germline ends. The CDR3 consists of 16 residues. Per germline, CDR1 SGHRS and CDR2 YFSETQ. CDR3 amino acids: CASSSGSGGLGSEAFF. The CDR3 coding sequence is TGCGCCAGCAGCTCGGGGTCGGGGGGTTTGGGGTCTGAAGCTTTCTTT.